This T cell receptor beta chain was captured by sequencing in a study of identical twins. Findings of the study overall: Insertions were reduced in abundant cord blood beta clonotypes but not in memory repertoires.

Each CDR3 protein gets one entry after TCRdb re-called the 5' RACE reads with MiXCR. The sample lists roughly 1,500,000 distinct CDR3 sequences, 25% to 35% occurring once. On this clonotype: Its antigen is currently unknown. One end of the junction varies from germline; a read error may be responsible.

The V gene's germline CDR1 is MNHEY and CDR2 SVGEGT. The CDR3 contains 15 residues. The chain recombines TRBV6-2 or TRBV6-3 with TRBJ1-2, with D possibly being TRBD1 (5 bases). This sequence originates from a newborn girl in good health. The material sequenced was cord blood. DNA of the CDR3: TGTGCCAGCGGTTACTCCTGGGGACGGCAATATGGCTACACCTTC. Translated, it gives CASGYSWGRQYGYTF.